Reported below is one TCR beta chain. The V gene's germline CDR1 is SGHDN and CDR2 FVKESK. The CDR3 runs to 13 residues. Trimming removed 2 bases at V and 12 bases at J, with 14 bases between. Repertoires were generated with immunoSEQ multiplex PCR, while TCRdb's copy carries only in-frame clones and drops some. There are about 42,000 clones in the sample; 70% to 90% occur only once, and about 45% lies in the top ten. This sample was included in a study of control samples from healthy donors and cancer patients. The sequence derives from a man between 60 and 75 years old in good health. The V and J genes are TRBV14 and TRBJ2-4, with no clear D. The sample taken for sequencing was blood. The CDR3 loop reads CASSQHPTLPQYF. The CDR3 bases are TGTGCCAGCAGCCAACACCCTACCCTACCTCAGTACTTC.